This T cell receptor (beta chain) was identified in a study of blood T cell repertoires in COVID-19. V lost 4 bases and J lost 2, with 9 bases in between. This CDR3 has 14 residues. Germline V lookup: CDR1 SGDLS, CDR2 YYNGEE. TCRdb's copy holds only in-frame clones and misses some; the assay was immunoSEQ multiplex PCR. This table holds a few hundred thousand clones, 90% found once. Sequencing was carried out using PBMCs or T cells enriched from blood (not recorded which). The rearrangement uses TRBV9 and TRBJ2-2, with D perhaps matching TRBD1 (6 bases). The clonotype originates from a man aged 30 to 39 who had been exposed to COVID-19. The CDR3 loop is CASSTGTNTGELFF. In nucleotides, the CDR3 is TGTGCCAGCAGCACCGGGACAAACACCGGGGAGCTGTTTTTT.